The 27 T cell receptor beta chains below come from one sample, sequenced in a study of beta chain features in type 1 diabetes. What was sequenced were expressed TCRB transcripts, since all of the isolated RNA had been reverse transcribed. Generated by immunoSEQ multiplex PCR, the TCRdb table keeps only in-frame clones and is missing some. The sample consists of 300,000 to 400,000 clones, 9.5% to 11% of them appearing once. Sequenced: naive CD4+ T cells from blood. The receptor source for this set is a woman aged 25 to 39 in good health.

V gene TRBV10-3 combines with J gene TRBJ2-5; possible D gene TRBD2, 6 bases. Germline values: CDR1 ENHRY, CDR2 SYGVKD. The CDR3 length is 15 residues. Deletions cut 2 bases from V and 4 bases from J, with 14 bases between. The CDR3 loop is CAISETGRDSETQYF. CDR3 coding DNA: TGTGCCATCAGTGAGACGGGGCGGGATTCAGAGACCCAGTACTTC.

The chain carries TRBV29-1 and TRBJ1-1, with 9 bases that match TRBD1. V was clipped by 1 base and J by 4 bases; unmatched bases: 4. This CDR3 has 14 residues. CDR1 and CDR2 from the germline V gene are SQVTM and ANQGSEA. The CDR3, as DNA: TGCAGCGTTGAAGGGGGGACAGGGCGCACTGAAGCTTTCTTT. Translation gives CSVEGGTGRTEAFF.

The chain links TRBV7-2 to TRBJ2-7; D is unresolved. Germline V lookup: CDR1 SGHTA, CDR2 FQGNSA. CDR3 length: 12 residues. Trimming cost V 5 bases and J 3 bases, with 8 bases left between them. The DNA of the CDR3 is TGTGCCAGCAGCGTCGACATCTACGAGCAGTACTTC. Encoded protein: CASSVDIYEQYF. Full variable domain (missing parts from reference TRBV7-2 and TRBJ2-7): GAGVSQSPSNKVTEKGKDVELRCDPISGHTALYWYRQSLGQGLEFLIYFQGNSAPDKSGLPSDRFSAERTGGSVSTLTIQRTQQEDSAVYLCASSVDIYEQYFGPGTRLTVT.

Only a few counts were recorded for this clone. The chain uses TRBV19 and TRBJ2-1, with 7 bases aligning to TRBD2. The CDR3 is made up of 16 amino acids. Germline CDR1 LNHDA, CDR2 SQIVND (reference sequence). The junction had 14 bases not matched to a gene; V was cut back by 7 bases and J by 5 bases. In DNA, the CDR3 is TGTGCCAGTAAGAGCGTAGGCGGGAGAAGAGACAATGAGCAGTTCTTC. Translated, it gives CASKSVGGRRDNEQFF.

This clone was counted only a few times. The CDR3 spells CASRIGGVNQPQHF. CDR3 nucleotides: TGTGCCAGCAGGATTGGAGGGGTCAATCAGCCCCAGCATTTT. This chain joins TRBV2 and TRBJ1-5; D may be TRBD1 (5 bases). The CDR3 runs 14 residues. Trimming stripped 6 bases from V and 3 bases from J, with 12 bases between. Germline V CDR1 and CDR2: SNHLY, FYNNEI. Complete variable domain (other parts from reference TRBV2 and TRBJ1-5): EPEVTQTPSHQVTQMGQEVILRCVPISNHLYFYWYRQILGQKVEFLVSFYNNEISEKSEIFDDQFSVERPDGSNFTLKIRSTKLEDSAMYFCASRIGGVNQPQHFGDGTRLSIL.

V and J are TRBV7-2 and TRBJ2-7, with D perhaps matching TRBD2 (5 bases). The CDR3 consists of 13 residues. Trimming took off 3 bases at V and 5 bases at J, with 11 bases between the two ends. CDR1 and CDR2 from the germline V gene are SGHTA and FQGNSA. The CDR3, as DNA: TGTGCCAGCAGCTTCCCGAGGGTCGACGAGCAGTACTTC. Translating gives CASSFPRVDEQYF. The variable domain in full, with the rest retrieved from reference TRBV7-2 and TRBJ2-7, is GAGVSQSPSNKVTEKGKDVELRCDPISGHTALYWYRQSLGQGLEFLIYFQGNSAPDKSGLPSDRFSAERTGGSVSTLTIQRTQQEDSAVYLCASSFPRVDEQYFGPGTRLTVT.

J is TRBJ1-1 and V is TRBV7-2, with TRBD1 as a possible D gene (5 bases). Trimming stripped 0 bases from V and 1 base from J, with 6 bases between. From germline, CDR1 is SGHTA and CDR2 FQGNSA. This CDR3 spans 14 amino acids. CDR3 in amino acids: CASSLATGNTEAFF. The CDR3 bases are TGTGCCAGCAGCTTAGCCACAGGGAACACTGAAGCTTTCTTT.

This clone has a handful of counts. V and J are TRBV7-2 and TRBJ2-1, with D perhaps matching TRBD2 (6 bases). V was clipped by 1 base and J by 9 bases, with 16 bases between them. Per germline, CDR1 SGHTA and CDR2 FQGNSA. The CDR3 spans 15 residues. The CDR3 coding sequence is TGTGCCAGCAGCTTAGATCCGGGAGCCGGTAGTGAGCAGTTCTTC. This translates into CASSLDPGAGSEQFF.

This clone was observed a handful of times. The chain has TRBV5-1 and TRBJ2-3; D might be TRBD1 (5 bases). Per the germline V gene, CDR1 is SGHRS and CDR2 is YFSETQ. Trimming shortened V by 3 bases and J by 1 base, and 21 bases separated the two germline ends. This CDR3 comprises 18 residues. The CDR3 here is CASSSVRMTETGTDTQYF. The CDR3 nucleotides read TGCGCCAGCAGCTCAGTGAGGATGACAGAGACGGGCACAGATACGCAGTATTTT.

As to this clone: Distinct nucleotide sequences in the sample also encode this CDR3. J is TRBJ2-5 and V is TRBV7-9; no reliable D call. CDR3 length: 11 amino acids. Germline CDR1 reads SEHNR; CDR2 reads FQNEAQ (reference sequence). V lost 5 bases and J lost 5, with 6 bases in between. The DNA for the CDR3 is TGTGCCAGCAGCCCCCAGGAGACCCAGTACTTC. It is translated as CASSPQETQYF. Filled out from reference TRBV7-9 and TRBJ2-5, the complete variable domain reads DTGVSQNPRHKITKRGQNVTFRCDPISEHNRLYWYRQTLGQGPEFLTYFQNEAQLEKSRLLSDRFSAERPKGSFSTLEIQRTEQGDSAMYLCASSPQETQYFGPGTRLLVL.

In nucleotides, the CDR3 is TGCGCCAGCAGCTCGACCTCCGGCGGGACCTCCTACGAGCAGTACTTC. Its translation is CASSSTSGGTSYEQYF. The rearrangement uses TRBV5-1 and TRBJ2-7; D perhaps matches TRBD2 (6 bases). CDR3 length equals 16 residues. Germline V gene data show CDR1 as SGHRS and CDR2 as YFSETQ. V shed 3 bases and J shed 0 bases, with 16 bases lying between them. The complete variable domain, with remaining parts taken from reference TRBV5-1 and TRBJ2-7, reads KAGVTQTPRYLIKTRGQQVTLSCSPISGHRSVSWYQQTPGQGLQFLFEYFSETQRNKGNFPGRFSGRQFSNSRSEMNVSTLELGDSALYLCASSSTSGGTSYEQYFGPGTRLTVT.

The rearrangement links TRBV29-1 to TRBJ2-3, with TRBD2 identical over 7 bases. Germline CDR1 SQVTM, CDR2 ANQGSEA. This CDR3 contains 16 residues. J lost 6 bases, V lost 5 bases, and 17 bases had no gene match. The DNA of the CDR3 is TGCAGCGTTCTGGGAGGGACTACGCTTGCAACGGATACGCAGTATTTT. It codes for CSVLGGTTLATDTQYF.

The chain combines TRBV7-2 with TRBJ2-1; TRBD1 might be the D (6 bases). The CDR3 is 14 amino acids. The germline CDR1 and CDR2 sequences are SGHTA and FQGNSA. Deletions cut 5 bases from V and 6 bases from J, with 14 bases between. The CDR3 reads CASSLSWTANEQFF. CDR3 coding DNA: TGTGCCAGCAGCCTATCTTGGACAGCCAATGAGCAGTTCTTC. The full variable domain, rest sourced from reference TRBV7-2 and TRBJ2-1, is GAGVSQSPSNKVTEKGKDVELRCDPISGHTALYWYRQSLGQGLEFLIYFQGNSAPDKSGLPSDRFSAERTGGSVSTLTIQRTQQEDSAVYLCASSLSWTANEQFFGPGTRLTVL.

This clone was seen a handful of times. CDR3 loop: CAWSRGAANEKLFF. The CDR3 DNA follows: TGTGCCTGGAGTAGGGGTGCGGCTAATGAAAAACTGTTTTTT. This rearrangement joins TRBV30 to TRBJ1-4; a possible D gene is TRBD1 (5 bases). The CDR3 runs 14 residues. The V gene's germline CDR1 is GTSNPN and CDR2 SVGIG (reference sequence). The V end was cut by 2 bases, the J end by 3 bases, with 10 bases between.

The rearrangement uses TRBV7-2 and TRBJ2-7; TRBD2 agrees at 9 bases. The CDR3 covers 14 residues. J gave up 3 bases and V 4 bases, and 4 bases lay outside the gene matches. Germline-derived CDR1 and CDR2 are SGHTA and FQGNSA. CDR3 sequence: CASSWTSAGYEQYF. CDR3 DNA sequence: TGTGCCAGCAGCTGGACTAGCGCGGGCTACGAGCAGTACTTC.

This clone has more than one count but fewer than ten. The J gene is TRBJ2-6, the V gene TRBV9; 8 bases fit TRBD2. Germline V gene lookup returns CDR1 SGDLS and CDR2 YYNGEE. The CDR3 consists of 18 residues. V lost 0 bases to trimming and J lost 0 bases; unmatched junction nucleotides: 5. The CDR3 loop reads CASSVDDGRASGANVLTF. The CDR3 nucleotides are TGTGCCAGCAGCGTAGATGACGGGAGGGCCTCTGGGGCCAACGTCCTGACTTTC. Based on the CDR3 plus reference TRBV9 and TRBJ2-6, the full variable domain is DSGVTQTPKHLITATGQRVTLRCSPRSGDLSVYWYQQSLDQGLQFLIQYYNGEERAKGNILERFSAQQFPDLHSELNLSSLELGDSALYFCASSVDDGRASGANVLTFGAGSRLTVL.

The chain joins TRBV9 to TRBJ2-2; D gene uncertain. The CDR3 consists of 14 residues. Germline V CDR1 and CDR2: SGDLS, YYNGEE. V lost 1 base and J lost 0, with 4 bases in between. The chain's CDR3 is CASSVQTNTGELFF. CDR3 nucleotides: TGTGCCAGCAGCGTACAGACGAACACCGGGGAGCTGTTTTTT. Full variable domain (missing parts from reference TRBV9 and TRBJ2-2): DSGVTQTPKHLITATGQRVTLRCSPRSGDLSVYWYQQSLDQGLQFLIQYYNGEERAKGNILERFSAQQFPDLHSELNLSSLELGDSALYFCASSVQTNTGELFFGEGSRLTVL.

The sample holds a few counts of this clone. The chain recombines TRBV6-5 with TRBJ1-5; possible D gene TRBD1, 6 bases. V was trimmed by 5 bases and J by 6 bases, leaving 14 bases between them. The CDR3 spans 14 residues. The germline V gene encodes CDR1 MNHEY and CDR2 SVGAGI. CDR3 nucleotide sequence: TGTGCCAGCAGTCGAGGAGGACAGTTTCAGCCCCAGCATTTT. Its translation is CASSRGGQFQPQHF.

This clone showed up just a few times. The rearrangement uses TRBV28 and TRBJ2-3; TRBD2 matches at 11 bases. CDR3 size: 16 residues. CDR1 and CDR2 from the germline V gene are MDHEN and SYDVKM. V lost 2 bases, J lost 4 bases, and 5 bases stayed unmatched. CDR3 nucleotides: TGTGCCAGCAGTTTACCCATAGCGGGAGGGCCAGATACGCAGTATTTT. Translating it yields CASSLPIAGGPDTQYF.

This clone appeared a few times. The rearrangement uses TRBV5-1 and TRBJ2-5, with 9 bases lining up with TRBD1. The CDR3 has 14 residues. Germline lookup yields CDR1 SGHRS and CDR2 YFSETQ. V trimming: 4 bases; J trimming: 4 bases; junction bases outside the gene matches: 5. For the CDR3, the DNA is TGCGCCAGCAGCGCGACAGGGGGGAGAGAGACCCAGTACTTC. This sequence encodes CASSATGGRETQYF.

The V call is TRBV30, the J call TRBJ1-4; D perhaps matches TRBD1 (5 bases). This CDR3 contains 13 residues. V was clipped by 6 bases and J by 4 bases, with 12 bases between them. CDR1 and CDR2 from the germline V gene are GTSNPN and SVGIG (reference sequence). The CDR3 spells CACGTGLNEKLFF. The CDR3 nucleotides read TGTGCCTGTGGGACGGGACTTAATGAAAAACTGTTTTTT.

This chain joins TRBV7-9 and TRBJ1-1; no clear D gene. Per germline, CDR1 SEHNR and CDR2 FQNEAQ (reference sequence). V shed 2 bases and J shed 5 bases, with 6 bases lying between them. The CDR3 contains 12 residues. CDR3 sequence (DNA): TGTGCCAGCAGCTTATCCAGTACTGAAGCTTTCTTT. Protein: CASSLSSTEAFF. The full variable domain, its missing parts supplied by reference TRBV7-9 and TRBJ1-1, is DTGVSQNPRHKITKRGQNVTFRCDPISEHNRLYWYRQTLGQGPEFLTYFQNEAQLEKSRLLSDRFSAERPKGSFSTLEIQRTEQGDSAMYLCASSLSSTEAFFGQGTRLTVV.

This clone was seen more than once but under ten times. This chain uses TRBV7-9 with TRBJ2-5, with unresolved D. The V end was cut by 1 base, the J end by 5 bases, with 14 bases between. This CDR3 is built from 15 residues. Germline V CDR1 and CDR2: SEHNR, FQNEAQ (reference sequence). The CDR3 loop reads CASSLDRVLSETQYF. CDR3 bases: TGTGCCAGCAGCTTAGACCGGGTGCTTTCCGAGACCCAGTACTTC.

The rearrangement uses TRBV27 and TRBJ1-5; D is possibly TRBD1 (5 bases). The CDR3 has 14 residues. CDR1 is MNHEY and CDR2 is SMNVEV in the germline V gene (reference sequence). Trimming took 3 bases from V and 2 from J, leaving 8 bases between them. The CDR3: CASSFRVGNQPQHF. DNA for the CDR3: TGTGCCAGCAGTTTCAGGGTTGGCAATCAGCCCCAGCATTTT.

This chain joins TRBV5-1 and TRBJ2-5; 12 nucleotides agree with TRBD2. The CDR3 covers 16 residues. Germline loops: CDR1 SGHRS, CDR2 YFSETQ. Germline trimming cut 4 bases from V and 7 bases from J; bases unmatched to any gene: 11. The CDR3 reads CASSTGTSGSLVTQYF. The CDR3 coding sequence is TGCGCCAGCAGCACCGGGACTAGCGGGTCTCTGGTGACCCAGTACTTC.

This sequence joins TRBV7-2 and TRBJ1-3; a weak D match, TRBD1 (5 bases). This CDR3 region has 16 residues. Trimming took 6 bases from V and 0 from J, leaving 15 bases between them. Germline V gives CDR1 SGHTA, CDR2 FQGNSA. CDR3 in amino acids: CASSEQVATSGNTIYF. CDR3 bases: TGTGCCAGCAGTGAACAGGTTGCAACCTCTGGAAACACCATATATTTT.

V is TRBV27 and J is TRBJ1-4; 10 bases line up with TRBD1. After removal of 5 bases from V and 6 bases from J, the junction contained 6 bases not matched to a gene. CDR1 MNHEY and CDR2 SMNVEV come from the germline V gene (reference sequence). The CDR3 totals 15 residues. CDR3 DNA: TGTGCCAGCAGTCCCTGGACAGGGGGTGATGAAAAACTGTTTTTT. Its translation: CASSPWTGGDEKLFF.